The clone carrying this T cell receptor beta chain came up many times. The antigen remains unidentified. The read comes to an end 3 residues before the CDR3 does, leaving the germline J gene to fill in the end. Here immunoSEQ multiplex PCR was the method, and the copy in TCRdb shows in-frame clones only, minus some. Recorded here are 45,000 to 65,000 clones, none singletons. This record comes from a study of T cell clonality in common variable immunodeficiency. Findings of the study overall: Patient heterogeneity in the CVID cohort limited correlations between repertoire features and clinical complications. CVID subjects had higher TCRbeta clonality than healthy controls, most marked in about a third. T cell subpopulation sequencing would be needed to explain CVID clonality.

Caucasian heritage predominated among both patients and controls. The CDR3 runs 14 residues. Trimming took off 6 bases at V and 3 bases at J, with 14 bases between the two ends. Germline assignment: CDR1 SQVTM and CDR2 ANQGSEA. This receptor was obtained from a person aged 18 to 70 in good health. The chain has TRBV29-1 and TRBJ2-2; perhaps TRBD2 as D (7 bases). The sample was peripheral blood mononuclear cells. The covered CDR3 bases are TGCAGCGTCTCTTGGGGGGGCGACACCGGGGAG. Amino acids: CSVSWGGDTGE. The full CDR3 protein reads CSVSWGGDTGELFF.